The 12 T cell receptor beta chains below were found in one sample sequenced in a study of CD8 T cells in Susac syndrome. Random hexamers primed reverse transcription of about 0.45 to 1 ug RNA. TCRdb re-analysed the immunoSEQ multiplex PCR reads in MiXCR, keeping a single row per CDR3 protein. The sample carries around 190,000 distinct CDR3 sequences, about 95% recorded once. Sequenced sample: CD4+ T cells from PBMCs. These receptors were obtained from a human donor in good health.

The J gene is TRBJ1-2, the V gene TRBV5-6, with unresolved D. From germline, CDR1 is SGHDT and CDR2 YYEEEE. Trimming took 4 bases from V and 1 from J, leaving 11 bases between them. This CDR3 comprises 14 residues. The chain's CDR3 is CASSPKHINYGYTF. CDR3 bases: TGTGCCAGCAGCCCAAAACACATTAACTATGGCTACACCTTC.

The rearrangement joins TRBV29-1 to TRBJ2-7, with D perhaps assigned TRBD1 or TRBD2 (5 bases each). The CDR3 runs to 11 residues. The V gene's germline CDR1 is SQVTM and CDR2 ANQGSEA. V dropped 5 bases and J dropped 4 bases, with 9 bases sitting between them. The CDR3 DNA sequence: TGCAGCGTTACTGAGGGGTACGAGCAGTACTTC. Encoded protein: CSVTEGYEQYF.

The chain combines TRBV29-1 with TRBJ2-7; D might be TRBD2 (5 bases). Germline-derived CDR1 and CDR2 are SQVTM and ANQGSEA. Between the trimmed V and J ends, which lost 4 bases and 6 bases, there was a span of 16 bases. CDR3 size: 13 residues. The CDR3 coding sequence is TGCAGCGTTGGAGGGCAGCACTCCGCCGAGCAGTACTTC. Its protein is CSVGGQHSAEQYF.

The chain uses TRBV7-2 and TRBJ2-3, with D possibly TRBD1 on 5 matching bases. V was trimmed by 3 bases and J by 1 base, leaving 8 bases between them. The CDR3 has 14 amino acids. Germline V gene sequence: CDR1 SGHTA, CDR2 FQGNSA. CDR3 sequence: CASSFARGTDTQYF. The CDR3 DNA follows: TGTGCCAGCAGCTTCGCCAGGGGCACAGATACGCAGTATTTT. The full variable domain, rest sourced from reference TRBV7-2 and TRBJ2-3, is GAGVSQSPSNKVTEKGKDVELRCDPISGHTALYWYRQSLGQGLEFLIYFQGNSAPDKSGLPSDRFSAERTGGSVSTLTIQRTQQEDSAVYLCASSFARGTDTQYFGPGTRLTVL.

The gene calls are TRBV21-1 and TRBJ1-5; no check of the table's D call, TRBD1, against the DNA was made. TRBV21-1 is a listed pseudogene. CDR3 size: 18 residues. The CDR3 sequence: CASSKRQGARDWNQPQHF. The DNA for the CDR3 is TGTGCCAGCAGCAAGCGACAGGGGGCACGGGATTGGAATCAGCCCCAGCATTTT.

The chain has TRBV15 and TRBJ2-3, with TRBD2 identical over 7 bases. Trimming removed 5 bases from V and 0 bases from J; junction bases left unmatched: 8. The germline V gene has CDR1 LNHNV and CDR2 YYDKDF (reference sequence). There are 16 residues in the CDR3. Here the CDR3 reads CATSQGRGHSTDTQYF. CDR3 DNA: TGTGCCACCAGCCAAGGGAGGGGTCATAGCACAGATACGCAGTATTTT. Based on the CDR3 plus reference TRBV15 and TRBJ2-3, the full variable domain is DAMVIQNPRYQVTQFGKPVTLSCSQTLNHNVMYWYQQKSSQAPKLLFHYYDKDFNNEADTPDNFQSRRPNTSFCFLDIRSPGLGDTAMYLCATSQGRGHSTDTQYFGPGTRLTVL.

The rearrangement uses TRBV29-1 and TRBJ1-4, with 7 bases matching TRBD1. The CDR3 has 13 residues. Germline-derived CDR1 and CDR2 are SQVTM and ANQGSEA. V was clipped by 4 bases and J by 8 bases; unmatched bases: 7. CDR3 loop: CSVGGQRGEKLFF. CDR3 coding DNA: TGCAGCGTTGGGGGACAGAGGGGGGAAAAACTGTTTTTT.

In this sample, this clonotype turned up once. CDR3 in DNA: TGTGCCAGCAGTTTATGGCTAGCGGAACTCTACAATGAGCAGTTCTTC. This translates into CASSLWLAELYNEQFF. V is TRBV12-3 or TRBV12-4 and J is TRBJ2-1; 7 nucleotides match TRBD2. CDR3 length: 16 amino acids. V shed 2 bases, J shed 3 bases, and the junction held 7 bases outside the gene matches.

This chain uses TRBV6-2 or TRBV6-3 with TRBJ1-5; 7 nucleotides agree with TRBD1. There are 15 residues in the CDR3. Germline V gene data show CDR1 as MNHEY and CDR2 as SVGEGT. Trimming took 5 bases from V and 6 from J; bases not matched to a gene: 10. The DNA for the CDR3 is TGTGCCAGCAGTGACCTTGACAGGGTACGTCAGCCCCAGCATTTT. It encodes CASSDLDRVRQPQHF.

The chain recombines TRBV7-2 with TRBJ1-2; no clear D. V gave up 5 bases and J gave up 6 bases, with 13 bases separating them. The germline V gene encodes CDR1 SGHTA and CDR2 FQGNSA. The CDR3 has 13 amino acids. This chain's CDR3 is CASSPFQDHGYTF. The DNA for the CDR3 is TGTGCCAGCAGCCCATTCCAGGACCATGGCTACACCTTC.

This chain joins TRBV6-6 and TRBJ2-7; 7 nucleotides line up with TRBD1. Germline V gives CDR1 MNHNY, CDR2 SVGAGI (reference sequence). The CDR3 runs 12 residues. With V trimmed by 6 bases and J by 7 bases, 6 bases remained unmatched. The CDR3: CASRRQGREQYF. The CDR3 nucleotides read TGTGCCAGCAGGCGACAGGGTCGGGAGCAGTACTTC.

DNA for the CDR3: TGTGCCTGTAGGCCGGACTACGAGCAGTACTTC. It yields the protein CACRPDYEQYF. The chain carries TRBV30 and TRBJ2-7; D is undetermined. The CDR3 runs to 11 residues. The germline V gene has CDR1 GTSNPN and CDR2 SVGIG (reference sequence). V was clipped by 6 bases and J by 3 bases, with 9 bases between them.